Listed here are 12 T cell receptor beta chains from one sample, sequenced in a study of T cells in Graves' hyperthyroidism and ophthalmopathy. RNA transcripts yielded amplified TCR beta CDR3 regions. In the first-round RT-PCR of the TCR CDR3, the HTBI primer set was used. TCRdb re-called the multiplex PCR reads with MiXCR, one entry per CDR3 protein. In the table there are hundreds of thousands of distinct CDR3 sequences, approximately 15% of which are singletons. Material: blood. These receptor sequences come from a woman between 18 and 29 years old with Graves' hyperthyroidism.

The chain has TRBV4-1 and TRBJ2-3; the D call may be TRBD1 or TRBD2 (5 bases each). The CDR3 runs 16 residues. Trimming stripped 1 base from V and 4 bases from J, with 15 bases between. Germline V gives CDR1 MGHRA, CDR2 YSYEKL. CDR3 region: CASSQGGRLRSDTQYF. Here the CDR3 DNA reads TGCGCCAGCAGCCAAGGGGGACGGTTAAGATCAGATACGCAGTATTTT.

V usage is TRBV7-9 and J usage is TRBJ2-2; 9 positions match TRBD2. This CDR3 has 17 amino acids. The germline V gene encodes CDR1 SEHNR and CDR2 FQNEAQ (reference sequence). The junction had 7 bases not matched to a gene; V was cut back by 2 bases and J by 3 bases. The CDR3 DNA is TGTGCCAGCAGCTTATATATAGCGGGAGTCGACACCGGGGAGCTGTTTTTT. Protein product: CASSLYIAGVDTGELFF.

This clonotype was seen repeatedly, ten times or more. The chain links TRBV18 to TRBJ2-7; D tentatively fits TRBD1 or TRBD2 (5 bases each). V was clipped by 3 bases and J by 2 bases, with 14 bases between them. In germline, CDR1 is KGHSH, CDR2 LQKENI. The CDR3 contains 15 residues. CDR3 DNA: TGTGCCAGCTCACCCTCGGGACCCTCCCCCTACGAGCAGTACTTC. Its protein product is CASSPSGPSPYEQYF.

This chain links TRBV6-4 with TRBJ1-6, with TRBD1 identical over 10 bases. CDR1 MRHNA and CDR2 SNTAGT come from the germline V gene. CDR3 length: 14 amino acids. V was clipped by 6 bases and J by 9 bases; unmatched bases: 5. The CDR3 bases are TGTGCCAGCAGAGAGCGGACAGGGGGTTCACCCCTCCACTTT. The encoded protein is CASRERTGGSPLHF.

The rearrangement links TRBV27 to TRBJ2-1; 9 bases agree with TRBD2. V lost 0 bases, J lost 6 bases, and 6 bases stayed unmatched. The CDR3 length is 16 residues. Germline V lookup: CDR1 MNHEY, CDR2 SMNVEV (reference sequence). The CDR3 reads CASSLSLREGFNEQFF. In DNA form, the CDR3 reads TGTGCCAGCAGTTTATCGTTGCGGGAGGGTTTCAATGAGCAGTTCTTC.

This clonotype came up many times. V usage is TRBV4-1 and J usage is TRBJ2-1; either TRBD1 or TRBD2 may supply D (5 bases each). The CDR3 is made up of 13 amino acids. Trimming removed 1 base from V and 11 bases from J, with 12 bases in between. Germline assignment: CDR1 MGHRA and CDR2 YSYEKL. The CDR3 region has the DNA TGCGCCAGCAGCCAAGTAGGGGTGGGACAGCAGTTCTTC. This translates into CASSQVGVGQQFF.

This clonotype has a count of ten or more. The chain has TRBV7-2 and TRBJ2-5; 8 nucleotides match TRBD2. CDR3 length: 19 residues. CDR1 and CDR2 (germline): SGHTA, FQGNSA. V lost 1 base and J lost 5; bases outside the gene matches: 18. CDR3 amino acids: CASSLEFEREWEEEETQYF. The CDR3, as DNA: TGTGCCAGCAGCTTAGAATTCGAGCGGGAGTGGGAAGAAGAGGAGACCCAGTACTTC.

This clonotype was seen more than once but under ten times. The DNA for the CDR3 is TGTGCCAGCAGTTTCGGGCGGGAGACCCAGTACTTC. Its protein is CASSFGRETQYF. The rearrangement uses TRBV12-3 or TRBV12-4 and TRBJ2-5; D is unclear. This CDR3 is 12 amino acids long. V lost 3 bases to trimming and J lost 5 bases, with 7 bases between them.

This clonotype showed up many times. V and J are TRBV2 and TRBJ2-1; D is unresolved. Germline CDR1 is SNHLY and CDR2 is FYNNEI. Deletions cut 0 bases from V and 6 bases from J, with 12 bases between. The CDR3 totals 15 residues. The CDR3 nucleotides are TGTGCCAGCAGTGAAGCGCTGGGGTTTCTCAATGAGCAGTTCTTC. Translating gives CASSEALGFLNEQFF.

The sample holds a few counts of this clonotype. This chain links TRBV5-4 with TRBJ2-7; 10 bases match TRBD1. CDR1 SGHNT and CDR2 YYREEE come from the germline V gene (reference sequence). The CDR3 covers 17 residues. V was pared by 4 bases and J by 1 base, with 11 bases of the junction left unmatched. CDR3 protein: CASSLYMGQGFSYEQYF. DNA of the CDR3: TGTGCCAGCAGCCTATATATGGGACAGGGGTTTTCCTACGAGCAGTACTTC.

This clonotype was seen a handful of times. This rearrangement joins TRBV29-1 to TRBJ2-7; D is uncertain. Per germline, CDR1 SQVTM and CDR2 ANQGSEA. V lost 4 bases, J lost 0 bases, and 10 bases lay in between. The CDR3 sequence is 13 residues long. CDR3 loop: CSVGGESSYEQYF. CDR3 nucleotide sequence: TGCAGCGTTGGGGGTGAGAGCTCCTACGAGCAGTACTTC.

This clonotype has only a few counts. V is TRBV15 and J is TRBJ1-5; D might be TRBD1 (5 bases). Germline V lookup: CDR1 LNHNV, CDR2 YYDKDF (reference sequence). With 8 bases removed from V and 3 bases from J, the gap between germline ends came to 20 bases. The CDR3 covers 16 residues. CDR3 amino acids: CATPNWDGQINQPQHF. CDR3 sequence (DNA): TGTGCCACCCCAAATTGGGACGGGCAGATCAATCAGCCCCAGCATTTT.